The sequence of this T cell receptor beta chain was determined in a study of identical twins. This CDR3 is built from 13 residues. Trimming removed 4 bases at V and 2 bases at J, with 7 bases between. Germline CDR1 is SNHLY and CDR2 is FYNNEI. This clonotype was counted at least ten times. TCRdb recomputed calls from the 5' RACE reads with MiXCR, one row per CDR3 protein. The sample yields 350,000 to 500,000 distinct CDR3 sequences, approximately 17% seen once. The J gene is TRBJ2-3, the V gene TRBV2; D unresolved. The source material was naive T cells sorted from blood. This TCR came from a man in his fifties or sixties in good health. The DNA for the CDR3 is TGTGCCAGCAGTGTAAGAGTCACAGATACGCAGTATTTT. Translation: CASSVRVTDTQYF. Drawing the rest from reference TRBV2 and TRBJ2-3, the complete variable domain is EPEVTQTPSHQVTQMGQEVILRCVPISNHLYFYWYRQILGQKVEFLVSFYNNEISEKSEIFDDQFSVERPDGSNFTLKIRSTKLEDSAMYFCASSVRVTDTQYFGPGTRLTVL.